This TCR beta chain came from a study of blood T cell repertoires in COVID-19. This clone was recorded once. In the original processing: Nucleated cell number was recorded as an estimate derived from reference gene primer amplification. Generated by immunoSEQ multiplex PCR, the TCRdb table keeps only in-frame clones and is missing some. From that table come the V and J calls and clone size; the DNA was used to work out D and trimming. This table holds 73,000 or so clones, around 82% found once. Germline V gene lookup returns CDR1 LNHDA and CDR2 SQIVND (reference sequence). Trimming took off 7 bases at V and 5 bases at J, with 14 bases between the two ends. This CDR3 region has 13 residues.

The clonotype comes from a man aged 50-60 years with active COVID-19. Sequenced material: peripheral blood. V usage is TRBV19 and J usage is TRBJ2-5; possible D gene TRBD2, 6 bases. CDR3 protein: CASTHGGWETQYF. The CDR3 DNA sequence: TGTGCCAGTACCCACGGGGGTTGGGAGACCCAGTACTTC.